These 9 T cell receptor beta chains were all obtained from the same sample, sequenced in a study of blood T cell repertoires in COVID-19. Some clones are missing from TCRdb's copy, which holds only in-frame ones; the method was immunoSEQ multiplex PCR. The sample has 31,000 or so clones, 85% to 90% seen once. Sample: peripheral blood. All receptors derive from a man in his sixties with active COVID-19.

The V and J genes are TRBV11-3 and TRBJ1-6, with TRBD1 matching over 7 bases. CDR3 length: 13 residues. J lost 12 bases, V lost 3 bases, and 5 bases had no gene match. The germline CDR1 and CDR2 sequences are SGHNT and YENEEA. In nucleotides, the CDR3 is TGTGCCAGCAGCTTCAGACAGGGTAAACCCCTCCACTTT. It yields the protein CASSFRQGKPLHF.

This clone was seen a few times. The genes are TRBV4-1 and TRBJ1-2; perhaps TRBD1 as D (6 bases). Germline lookup yields CDR1 MGHRA and CDR2 YSYEKL. The V gene lost 6 bases and the J gene lost 5 bases, with 28 bases spanning the gap. CDR3 length: 18 amino acids. This CDR3 reads CASRQTSGTLPSGYGYTF. CDR3 DNA sequence: TGCGCCAGCAGGCAGACATCCGGGACACTACCTTCGGGGTATGGCTACACCTTC.

This rearrangement joins TRBV7-9 to TRBJ1-3, with unresolved D. Trimming left V 1 base short and J 0 bases short, with 16 bases between. The CDR3 runs to 18 residues. Germline assignment: CDR1 SEHNR and CDR2 FQNEAQ (reference sequence). The CDR3 is CASSLGATGSYSGNTIYF. The CDR3 DNA reads TGTGCCAGCAGCTTAGGGGCAACGGGGAGTTACTCTGGAAACACCATATATTTT. Complete variable domain (other parts from reference TRBV7-9 and TRBJ1-3): DTGVSQNPRHKITKRGQNVTFRCDPISEHNRLYWYRQTLGQGPEFLTYFQNEAQLEKSRLLSDRFSAERPKGSFSTLEIQRTEQGDSAMYLCASSLGATGSYSGNTIYFGEGSWLTVV.

On this clone itself: Compared with germline, one end of the junction differs, possibly owing to a read error. The chain couples TRBV5-4 to TRBJ1-2; 9 nucleotides align to TRBD1. This CDR3 spans 14 amino acids. Germline assignment: CDR1 SGHNT and CDR2 YYREEE (reference sequence). The CDR3 bases are TGTGCCAGCACCTTGGGGGGACAGGGTAATGGCTACACCTTC. Its protein product is CASTLGGQGNGYTF.

This sequence joins TRBV4-3 and TRBJ1-2; D call uncertain. The CDR3 length is 14 residues. V lost 1 base and J 2 bases, leaving 8 bases between the germline ends. Germline V CDR1 and CDR2: LGHNA, YSLEER. CDR3: CASSQAARNYGYTF. The CDR3 nucleotides are TGCGCCAGCAGCCAAGCCGCACGGAACTATGGCTACACCTTC.

The rearrangement links TRBV14 to TRBJ1-2, with D maybe TRBD1 (6 bases). The length of the CDR3 is 13 residues. Trimming took off 1 base at V and 5 bases at J, with 8 bases between the two ends. Germline V gene lookup returns CDR1 SGHDN and CDR2 FVKESK. In DNA form, the CDR3 reads TGTGCCAGCAGCCAAGGGACAGTTTATGGCTACACCTTC. Translation: CASSQGTVYGYTF.

V and J are TRBV19 and TRBJ1-2; D is unclear. The V gene lost 7 bases and the J gene lost 4 bases, with 13 bases spanning the gap. The CDR3 sequence is 13 residues long. Germline V gene lookup returns CDR1 LNHDA and CDR2 SQIVND (reference sequence). The chain's CDR3 is CASNPAGLYGYTF. The CDR3 nucleotides are TGTGCCAGTAATCCGGCAGGTCTCTATGGCTACACCTTC.

This chain uses TRBV12-1 with TRBJ2-5; TRBD1 reflects the table's D call only, with no check against the DNA. TRBV12-1 is labeled a pseudogene. The CDR3 has 14 residues. The CDR3 loop is CASSQTTGEETQYF. For the CDR3, the DNA is TGTGCCAGCAGCCAAACGACAGGGGAAGAGACCCAGTACTTC.

The chain carries TRBV19 and TRBJ1-3; tentative D call: TRBD1 (5 bases). Germline CDR1 reads LNHDA; CDR2 reads SQIVND (reference sequence). V was trimmed by 1 base and J by 4 bases, leaving 8 bases between them. The CDR3 contains 14 residues. DNA of the CDR3: TGTGCCAGTAGTATAGGGGGCCTCGGAAACACCATATATTTT. Translating gives CASSIGGLGNTIYF.